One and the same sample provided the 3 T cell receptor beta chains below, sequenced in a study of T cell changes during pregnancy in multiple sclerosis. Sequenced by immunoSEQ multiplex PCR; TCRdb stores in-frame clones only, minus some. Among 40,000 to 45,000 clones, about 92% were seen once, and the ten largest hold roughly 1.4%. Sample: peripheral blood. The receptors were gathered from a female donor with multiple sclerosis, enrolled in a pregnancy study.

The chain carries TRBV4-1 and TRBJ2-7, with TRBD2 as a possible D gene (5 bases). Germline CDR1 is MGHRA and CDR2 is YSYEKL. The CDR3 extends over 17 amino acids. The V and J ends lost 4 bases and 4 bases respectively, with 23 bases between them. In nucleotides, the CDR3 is TGCGCCAGCAGCCCGCCCAACTCTCAAGGACTTAGTTACGAGCAGTACTTC. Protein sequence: CASSPPNSQGLSYEQYF.

The DNA for the CDR3 is TGTGCCAGCACAACAGGGAAAGACAATGAGCAGTTCTTC. This codes for CASTTGKDNEQFF. J is TRBJ2-1 and V is TRBV7-9, with D possibly being TRBD1 (6 bases). The germline V gene encodes CDR1 SEHNR and CDR2 FQNEAQ (reference sequence). The ends were cut back, 7 bases at V and 5 bases at J, with 12 bases in the middle. The CDR3 has 13 residues.

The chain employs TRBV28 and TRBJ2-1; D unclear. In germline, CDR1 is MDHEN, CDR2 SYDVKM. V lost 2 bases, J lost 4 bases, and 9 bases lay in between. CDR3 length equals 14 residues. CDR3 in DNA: TGTGCCAGCAGTTTAAGGGCTCCTTACAATGAGCAGTTCTTC. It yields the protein CASSLRAPYNEQFF.